The rows below give T cell receptor beta chains drawn from one sample of a study of glioma-infiltrating T cells. TCRdb ran MiXCR on the multiplex PCR reads and lists one entry per CDR3 protein. The data show some 99,000 distinct CDR3 sequences, with 25% to 30% seen just once and just under 35% held by the top ten. The sequencing sample was made of glioma tissue, nonneoplastic brain tissue, or PBMCs (not recorded which). The receptors come from a human donor with low-grade glioma or glioblastoma, undergoing nonglioma brain surgery, or in good health (not recorded which). Both conserved end residues are part of each CDR3. A D gene is named only where the DNA matches it firmly. The size field is filled for only some rows; it gives once, few, many or a size class.

TRBJ1-3 | TRBV29-1 | many | - | CSVGFGASGNTIYF | TGCAGCGTTGGGTTCGGAGCGTCTGGAAACACCATATATTTT
TRBJ2-1 | TRBV20-1 | many | - | CSARGLAFYNEQFF | TGCAGTGCTAGAGGACTTGCGTTCTACAATGAGCAGTTCTTC
TRBJ1-5 | TRBV7-8 | many | - | CASSDTLSNQPQHF | TGTGCCAGCAGCGACACCTTAAGCAATCAGCCCCAGCATTTT
TRBJ1-2 | TRBV4-2 | many | TRBD1 | CASSPLGGTGVDGYTF | TGTGCCAGCAGCCCCCTAGGGGGGACAGGGGTCGACGGCTACACCTTC
TRBJ2-1 | TRBV24-1 | many | TRBD2 | CATGDSGRDYNEQFF | TGTGCCACCGGGGATAGCGGGAGGGATTACAATGAGCAGTTCTTC
TRBJ1-2 | TRBV7-9 | few | - | CASSEIWVNYGYTF | TGTGCCAGCAGCGAAATCTGGGTGAACTATGGCTACACCTTC
TRBJ1-2 | TRBV7-2 | many | TRBD1 | CASSLGGQGSGYTF | TGTGCCAGCAGCTTAGGGGGACAGGGGAGTGGCTACACCTTC
TRBJ2-7 | TRBV7-2 | many | - | CASSLGYSSTYEQYF | TGTGCCAGCAGCTTAGGCTACAGCTCAACCTACGAGCAGTACTTC
TRBJ1-1 | TRBV30 | - | - | CAWSSLGLSEAFF | TGTGCCTGGAGCTCTCTGGGACTCTCTGAAGCTTTCTTT
TRBJ2-7 | TRBV11-1 | many | TRBD1 | CASSHTDRGNYEQYF | TGTGCCAGCAGCCATACGGACAGGGGGAATTACGAGCAGTACTTC
TRBJ2-5 | TRBV29-1 | - | TRBD1 | CSVDRGGGETQYF | TGCAGCGTGGACAGGGGAGGAGGCGAGACCCAGTACTTC
TRBJ2-3 | TRBV7-2 | - | - | CASSLTITDTQYF | TGTGCCAGCAGCTTAACTATCACAGATACGCAGTATTTT
TRBJ2-7 | TRBV27 | many | TRBD2 | CASSSSSGRMYEQYF | TGTGCCAGCAGTTCCTCTAGCGGGAGAATGTACGAGCAGTACTTC
TRBJ2-1 | TRBV13 | - | TRBD2 | CASSLFITRHRLAGSSYNEQFF | TGTGCCAGCAGCTTATTCATAACTCGGCACCGACTAGCGGGGAGCTCCTACAATGAGCAGTTCTTC
TRBJ2-1 | TRBV29-1 | many | TRBD2 | CSVRTSGVYNEQFF | TGCAGCGTACGAACTAGCGGGGTCTACAATGAGCAGTTCTTC
TRBJ2-5 | TRBV28 | many | TRBD1 | CASSTRGRWETQYF | TGTGCCAGCAGTACCAGGGGGCGCTGGGAGACCCAGTACTTC
TRBJ1-2 | TRBV4-1 | many | - | CASSQELSYGYTF | TGCGCCAGCAGCCAAGAGCTCTCTTATGGCTACACCTTC
TRBJ1-6 | TRBV5-6 | - | TRBD1 | CASSRDRVNNSPLQF | TGTGCCAGCAGCCGCGACAGGGTTAATAATTCACCCCTCCAGTTT
TRBJ2-3 | TRBV5-4 | - | TRBD2 | CASSLESGRTDTQYF | TGTGCCAGCAGCTTGGAGAGCGGGAGGACAGATACGCAGTATTTT
TRBJ1-1 | TRBV7-3 | many | - | CASSSSKFVTEAFF | TGTGCCAGCAGCTCCTCGAAGTTCGTCACTGAAGCTTTCTTT
TRBJ2-1 | TRBV28 | many | - | CASSQTRLGSYNEQFF | TGTGCCAGCAGTCAAACTAGACTTGGCTCCTACAATGAGCAGTTCTTC
TRBJ2-7 | TRBV4-3 | many | - | CASSQGLYGSYEQYF | TGCGCCAGCAGCCAAGGCCTGTATGGCTCCTACGAGCAGTACTTC
TRBJ2-7 | TRBV6-5 | many | - | CASSYEPWGYEQYF | TGTGCCAGCAGTTACGAGCCCTGGGGCTACGAGCAGTACTTC
TRBJ2-5 | TRBV20-1 | once | TRBD2 | CSDLLAGSSGSRYF | TGCAGTGATCTCCTAGCGGGGAGCTCCGGGTCCCGGTACTTC
TRBJ1-5 | TRBV6-5 | - | - | CASSYGGLSNQPKHF | TGTGCCAGCAGTTACGGAGGGCTTAGTAATCAGCCCAAGCATTTT
TRBJ1-1 | TRBV5-1 | many | - | CASSFQGGNTEAFF | TGCGCCAGCAGCTTTCAGGGAGGGAACACTGAAGCTTTCTTT
TRBJ2-1 | TRBV7-9 | few | - | CASSLGSDVDNEQFF | TGTGCCAGCAGCTTAGGAAGCGACGTTGACAATGAGCAGTTCTTC
TRBJ1-5 | TRBV5-8 | many | - | CASRRPSWGNQPQHF | TGTGCCAGCAGACGTCCCAGTTGGGGCAATCAGCCCCAGCATTTT
TRBJ2-7 | TRBV6-2/TRBV6-3 | - | - | CASSYDGTVYEQYF | TGTGCCAGCAGTTACGACGGGACGGTATACGAGCAGTACTTC
TRBJ2-5 | TRBV27 | many | - | CASRLQGWQETQYF | TGTGCCAGCAGGCTACAGGGCTGGCAAGAGACCCAGTACTTC
TRBJ2-1 | TRBV28 | many | - | CASSGSGARNEQFF | TGTGCCAGCTCCGGTTCAGGGGCCCGCAATGAGCAGTTCTTC
TRBJ1-5 | TRBV19 | many | - | CASYSRTGNQPQHF | TGTGCCAGTTACTCGAGAACGGGAAATCAGCCCCAGCATTTT
TRBJ1-2 | TRBV7-2 | many | - | CASSLENPTGRFYGYTF | TGTGCCAGCAGCTTAGAGAACCCGACAGGCAGGTTCTATGGCTACACCTTC
TRBJ2-3 | TRBV7-2 | many | - | CASSHRGTDTQYF | TGTGCCAGCAGCCACCGGGGCACAGATACGCAGTATTTT
TRBJ1-6 | TRBV28 | many | - | CASRGHNSYNSPLHF | TGTGCCAGCAGGGGACATAATTCCTATAATTCACCCCTCCACTTT
TRBJ1-1 | TRBV20-1 | many | TRBD1 | CSASSPRQGDTEAFF | TGCAGTGCTAGCTCCCCTCGACAGGGGGACACTGAAGCTTTCTTT
TRBJ1-2 | TRBV7-9 | many | TRBD1 | CATWDRGRDGYTF | TGTGCCACTTGGGACAGGGGGAGGGATGGCTACACCTTC
TRBJ2-5 | TRBV9 | few | - | CASSVVGAQETQYF | TGTGCCAGCAGCGTAGTAGGCGCCCAAGAGACCCAGTACTTC
TRBJ1-5 | TRBV2 | many | TRBD1 | CASSNTGGNQPQHF | TGTGCCAGCAGCAACACAGGGGGCAATCAGCCCCAGCATTTT
TRBJ1-1 | TRBV7-9 | - | - | CASSLAGRFNTEASF | TGTGCCAGCAGCTTAGCTGGAAGATTTAACACTGAAGCTTCCTTT
TRBJ1-1 | TRBV7-2 | - | - | CASSLRGTQTAFF | TGTGCCAGCAGCTTACGGGGCACTCAAACGGCTTTCTTT
TRBJ1-2 | TRBV11-2 | many | TRBD1 | CASSRQGYDGYTF | TGTGCCAGCAGCCGACAGGGGTATGATGGCTACACCTTC